The entry below gives a single T cell receptor (beta chain) sequence along with its context. This sample stems from a study of somatic mutations in cytotoxic T cells in rheumatoid arthritis. CDR3 length: 13 amino acids. Germline CDR1 is MNHNS and CDR2 is SASEGT. Trimming took 6 bases from V and 4 from J, leaving 13 bases between them. Repertoires were generated with immunoSEQ multiplex PCR, while TCRdb's copy carries only in-frame clones and drops some. The sample has some 20,000 clones, over 75% seen once. The gene calls are TRBV6-1 and TRBJ2-7; D possibly matches TRBD1 or TRBD2 (5 bases each). Sequenced material: CD8+ T cells sorted from blood. The TCR sequence derives from a man aged 18 to 30 with rheumatoid arthritis. Here the CDR3 reads CASRPGTPYEQYF. CDR3 nucleotide sequence: TGTGCCAGCAGACCCGGGACCCCATACGAGCAGTACTTC.